This TCR beta chain stems from a study of molecular identifiers for immune sequencing clone quantification (dated by TCRdb to 2016 to 2019). For the study in its entirety: For a replicate experiment, RNA from 20,000 or 100,000 naive CD8 T cells was divided into five aliquots, of which four were sequenced. This methods study used CD8 T cells to benchmark TCR RNA copy counting and molecular-identifier clustering-based TCR repertoire sequencing (MIDCIRS). What the research found in general, with its limitations: When barcode sub-clustering was not used, chimeric consensus sequences inflated TCR diversity, with chimeras reaching as high as 47%. Spiked-in Jurkat TCR RNA equal to a single cell's worth was reported to be detectable even within 1,200,000 naive CD8 T cells. In CMV-specific effector cells, clones with more than 20 RNA copies contained over 98% of molecules, whereas in naive cells such clones contained under 1% of molecules. Naive libraries contained spiked-in Jurkat TCR RNA (approximately ten copies' worth), which is not part of the donor repertoire. Modeling estimated about 2.8 recovered TCR RNA copies per cell, compared with about 10 by digital PCR, which implies around 33% capture efficiency. Identical TCR molecules sharing a barcode could cause highly expanded clone sizes to be underestimated.

Naive CD8 T cell libraries were made from 20,000 to 1,000,000 sorted cells using 10%, 30% or 50% of purified RNA. On a BD FACSAria II, naive CD8 T cells were FACS-sorted as CD8+CD4-CCR7+CD45RA+ and collected into RLT Plus buffer. To test detection sensitivity, Jurkat RNA equivalent to under 12 TCR copies was spiked into samples of roughly 17,000-1,000,000 naive CD8 T cells. Enrichment of CD8 T cells was performed with RosetteSep CD8+ T Cell Enrichment Cocktail and Ficoll-Paque, after which ACK red cell lysis was carried out. With respect to this clonotype: The target of this receptor is not known. This could be a read error, since a much larger clone is one nucleotide away.

The method was PCR. The listed sequencing device is NextSeq 500. Bulk TCR libraries were prepared as previously described, using TCR primers listed in Table S5. Total RNA was purified with the Qiagen AllPrep DNA/RNA kit. Reads from multiple sequencing runs of the same library were pooled before analysis. The paper's data handling went like this. Reads were retained only if an exact TCR constant sequence was present, and the retained reads were trimmed to 150 nt and grouped according to their 12-nt molecular barcodes. Reads in each barcode group were sub-clustered using a 15% Levenshtein threshold, and a quality-weighted consensus sequence was built for each RNA molecule. Non-functional sequences were excluded, and lower-count sequences lying one edit away from another sequence were also excluded. On the basis of fitting two negative binomial distributions, barcode sub-clusters with fewer than 20% of the maximum read count were discarded. The public reads were run again by TCRdb, first through fastp at Q25 and then through MiXCR, and only productive beta chains were kept. Rows are combined by CDR3 protein, so each entry shows the most common genes and DNA. TCRdb assigned the V and J calls; the authors' analysis was not used. This sample gives some 590,000 distinct CDR3 sequences in total; roughly 23% of them show up just once. Together, the top ten hold about 0.81% of the sample.

Trimming takes 4 bases from V and 4 bases from J, and the germline ends sit 19 bases apart. For CDR1 and CDR2, the germline V gene lists SGHTA and FQGNSA. Taken from cysteine to phenylalanine, the CDR3 has 16 residues. Only the CDR3 region is kept as DNA, spanning 48 bases read in frame from base 1. The chain links TRBV7-2 with TRBJ2-5, with an unclear D gene assignment. The source material was naive CD8+ T cells from blood, with Jurkat cell RNA spiked in. Read against the paper, the sample's cell subset or site label means: FACS-sorted CD8+CD4-CCR7+CD45RA+ naive T cells. The receptor was isolated from a human donor in good health. Some libraries in this study had Jurkat cell RNA spiked in. The CDR3 is CASSSLEGSVGETQYF. The nucleotide sequence reads TGTGCCAGCAGCTCCCTGGAAGGGTCGGTAGGAGAGACCCAGTACTTC.